The T cell receptor beta chain described here comes from a study of T cell responses to AZD1222 COVID-19 vaccine. Study-wide background: Second-dose intervals of approximately 4 or approximately 12 weeks were pooled. General study findings and limits: Vaccine-associated CD4 TCRs spanned spike, dominant at 160-218 and 743-854. Spike-specific TCR breadth and depth were elevated following two AZD1222 doses. Just a handful of AZD1222 recipients tested seropositive at baseline.

TCRdb keeps only in-frame clones here, not all; method: immunoSEQ multiplex PCR. The profile covers about 85,000 clones, with approximately 86% appearing a single time and approximately 7.9% taken by the ten largest. A remark on this clone: The antigen is unknown. Other DNA sequences in the sample encode the same CDR3.

The sequencing used peripheral blood, collected on day 0 of AZD1222 vaccination. This TCR derives from an adult in good health.

The chain's CDR3 is CASSFGQDYEQYF. The CDR3 bases are TGTGCCAGCAGTTTTGGGCAGGACTACGAGCAGTACTTC. The chain is built from TRBV28 and TRBJ2-7; D not resolved. The V end lost 3 bases, the J end lost 3 bases, and 9 bases lay between the germline ends. CDR1 MDHEN and CDR2 SYDVKM come from the germline V gene. CDR3 size: 13 residues.